This T cell receptor (beta chain) appears in the sequencing data of a study of T cells expressing NK-cell markers. For the study at large: Sorted CD3+CD56-NKG2C+, CD3+CD56+NKG2C+ and CD3+CD56+NKG2C- T cells supplied the TCR beta repertoires. Eight donors were sequenced, seven testing HCMV-seropositive and one testing seronegative.

Overall study findings and caveats: HCMV specificity of expanded NKG2C+ T cell clones remained unclear. The CD3+CD56-NKG2C+ fraction of a handful of donors was also led by these clonotypes.

One entry per CDR3 protein, without DNA, is what TCRdb gives after re-calling the 5' RACE reads. The sample's table shows 500,000 to 700,000 distinct CDR3 sequences. For this clonotype: Its antigen remains unidentified.

The CDR3 spans 16 residues. The germline gives CDR1 SEHNR, CDR2 FQNEAQ (reference sequence). The chain combines TRBV7-9 with TRBJ2-7; TCRdb picks TRBD2, but there is no DNA to check that call. What was sequenced was blood T cells: a sorted CD56 or NKG2C T cell subset, CD4+ or CD8+ T cells, or bulk PBMC T cells (not recorded which). This clonotype was obtained from a man between 18 and 35 years old in good health. The chain's CDR3 is CASSSGLAGATYEQYF.